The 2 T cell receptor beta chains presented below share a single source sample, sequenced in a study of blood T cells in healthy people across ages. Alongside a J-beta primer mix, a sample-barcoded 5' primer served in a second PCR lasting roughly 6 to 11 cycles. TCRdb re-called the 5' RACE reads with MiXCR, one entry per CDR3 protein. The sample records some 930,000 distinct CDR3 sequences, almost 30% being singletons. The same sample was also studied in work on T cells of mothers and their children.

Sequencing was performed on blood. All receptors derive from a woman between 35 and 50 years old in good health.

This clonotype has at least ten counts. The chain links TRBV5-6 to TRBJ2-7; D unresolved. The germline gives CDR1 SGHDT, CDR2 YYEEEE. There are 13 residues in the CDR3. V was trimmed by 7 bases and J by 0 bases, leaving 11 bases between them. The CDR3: CASAKLSSYEQYF. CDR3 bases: TGTGCCAGCGCAAAGCTAAGCTCCTACGAGCAGTACTTC.

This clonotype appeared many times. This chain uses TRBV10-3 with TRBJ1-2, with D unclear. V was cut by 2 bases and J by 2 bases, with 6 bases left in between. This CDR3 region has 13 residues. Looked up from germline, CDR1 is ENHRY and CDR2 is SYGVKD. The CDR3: CAISEVQNYGYTF. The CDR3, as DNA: TGTGCCATCAGTGAGGTACAGAACTATGGCTACACCTTC.